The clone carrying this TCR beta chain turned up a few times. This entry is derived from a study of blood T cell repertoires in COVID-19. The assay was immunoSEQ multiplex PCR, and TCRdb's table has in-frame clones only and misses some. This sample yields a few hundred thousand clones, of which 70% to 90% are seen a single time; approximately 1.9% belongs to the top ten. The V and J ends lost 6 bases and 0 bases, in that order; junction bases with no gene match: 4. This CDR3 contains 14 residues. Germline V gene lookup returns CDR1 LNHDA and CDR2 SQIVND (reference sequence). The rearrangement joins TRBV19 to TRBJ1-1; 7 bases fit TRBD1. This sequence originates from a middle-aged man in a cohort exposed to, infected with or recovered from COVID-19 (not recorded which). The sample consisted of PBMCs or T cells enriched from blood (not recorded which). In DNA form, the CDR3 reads TGTGCCAGTAGAACCGGGACAGTGAACACTGAAGCTTTCTTT. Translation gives CASRTGTVNTEAFF.